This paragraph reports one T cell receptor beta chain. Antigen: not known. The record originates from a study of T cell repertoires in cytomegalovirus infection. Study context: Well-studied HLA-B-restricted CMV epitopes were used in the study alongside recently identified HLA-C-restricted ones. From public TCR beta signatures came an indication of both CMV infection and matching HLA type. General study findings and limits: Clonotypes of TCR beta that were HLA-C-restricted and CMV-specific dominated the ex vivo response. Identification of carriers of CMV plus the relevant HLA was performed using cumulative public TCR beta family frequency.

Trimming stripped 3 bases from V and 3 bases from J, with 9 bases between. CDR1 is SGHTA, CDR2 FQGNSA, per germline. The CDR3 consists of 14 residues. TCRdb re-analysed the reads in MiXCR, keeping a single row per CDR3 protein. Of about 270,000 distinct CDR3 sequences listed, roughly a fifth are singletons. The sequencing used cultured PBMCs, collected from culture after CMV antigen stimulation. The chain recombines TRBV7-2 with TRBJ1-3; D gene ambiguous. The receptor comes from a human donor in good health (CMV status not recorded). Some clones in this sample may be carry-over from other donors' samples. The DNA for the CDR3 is TGTGCCAGCAGCTTCCAGCGGATTGGAAACACCATATATTTT. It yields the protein CASSFQRIGNTIYF.